This T cell receptor beta chain was documented in a study of cytomegalovirus exposure and HLA in healthy donors. The study's findings and limits: Presence/absence comparisons presumed near-even sequencing depth among donors. Cytomegalovirus association was listed for 164 TCR beta chains. Immune exposure information comprised only CMV serostatus.

On this clone: Antigen unknown.

The germline CDR1 and CDR2 sequences are SGHKS and YYEKEE (reference sequence). This CDR3 comprises 14 residues. V was clipped by 5 bases and J by 5 bases, with 14 bases between them. Primers included in the PCR were 60 Vbeta and 13 Jbeta primers. Profiled with immunoSEQ multiplex PCR; TCRdb holds only in-frame clones, not every one. The sample holds about 140,000 clones, about four fifths seen once. The source is a man aged 30 to 39 in good health and CMV-seronegative. The rearrangement uses TRBV5-5 and TRBJ1-5; the D is unclear. The sample taken for sequencing was PBMCs. CDR3 region: CASSLEGRDQPQHF. CDR3 in DNA: TGTGCCAGCAGTCTAGAGGGTAGAGATCAGCCCCAGCATTTT.